Shown below are 5 T cell receptor beta chains from a single sample sequenced in a study of control samples from healthy donors and cancer patients. Generated by immunoSEQ multiplex PCR, the TCRdb table keeps only in-frame clones and is missing some. The sample has under 300,000 clones; roughly 82% are singletons. Sequences were obtained from PBMCs. These receptor sequences come from a woman in her fifties or sixties with lung cancer.

The rearrangement links TRBV5-1 to TRBJ2-5, with TRBD1 identical over 9 bases. Unmatched junction bases numbered 1, after V lost 2 bases and J lost 2 bases. Germline-derived CDR1 and CDR2 are SGHRS and YFSETQ. The CDR3 is made up of 14 amino acids. The CDR3 reads CASSFGQGQETQYF. CDR3 coding DNA: TGCGCCAGCAGCTTTGGACAGGGGCAAGAGACCCAGTACTTC.

This clone was observed at least ten times. The V call is TRBV5-6, the J call TRBJ1-1; the match to TRBD1 covers 8 bases. Trimming removed 2 bases from V and 4 bases from J; junction bases left unmatched: 7. Germline V gene sequence: CDR1 SGHDT, CDR2 YYEEEE. This CDR3 spans 15 amino acids. CDR3: CASSFQGAGGTEAFF. DNA for the CDR3: TGTGCCAGCAGCTTCCAGGGGGCGGGCGGCACTGAAGCTTTCTTT. The whole variable domain, remainder taken from reference TRBV5-6 and TRBJ1-1, is DAGVTQSPTHLIKTRGQQVTLRCSPKSGHDTVSWYQQALGQGPQFIFQYYEEEERQRGNFPDRFSGHQFPNYSSELNVNALLLGDSALYLCASSFQGAGGTEAFFGQGTRLTVV.

The genes are TRBV21-1 and TRBJ2-3. TRBV21-1 is a listed pseudogene. The CDR3 spans 15 residues. The CDR3 DNA reads TGTGCCAGCAGCAAAGAAGCAGAGATCTTCGATACGCAGTATTTT. It specifies CASSKEAEIFDTQYF.

The count of this clone is one. V is TRBV6-6 and J is TRBJ1-1, with 7 bases fitting TRBD1. Trimming removed 0 bases from V and 1 base from J; junction bases left unmatched: 5. The CDR3 is made up of 16 amino acids. Germline CDR1 MNHNY, CDR2 SVGAGI (reference sequence). The CDR3 DNA reads as TGTGCCAGCAGTTACTCGCGTGGGACAGCGAACACTGAAGCTTTCTTT. Residues: CASSYSRGTANTEAFF.

J is TRBJ2-1 and V is TRBV11-3, with 9 bases identical to TRBD2. CDR1 is SGHNT, CDR2 YENEEA, per germline. Trimming removed 0 bases from V and 6 bases from J; junction bases left unmatched: 9. The CDR3 loop spans 17 amino acids. This CDR3 reads CASSLDGRRGGLNEQFF. The CDR3 DNA reads as TGTGCCAGCAGCTTAGATGGCCGGCGGGGGGGCCTCAATGAGCAGTTCTTC. Full variable domain (remainder filled in from reference TRBV11-3 and TRBJ2-1): EAGVVQSPRYKIIEKKQPVAFWCNPISGHNTLYWYLQNLGQGPELLIRYENEEAVDDSQLPKDRFSAERLKGVDSTLKIQPAELGDSAVYLCASSLDGRRGGLNEQFFGPGTRLTVL.